A single sample gave rise to the 10 T cell receptor beta chains below, sequenced in a study of blood T cell repertoires in COVID-19 (dated by TCRdb to the early 2020s). Library method: the immunoSEQ multiplex PCR assay. Imported from immuneACCESS, the table was reduced by TCRdb to in-frame sequences with V and J called. These copies leave out some clones; in studies compared against another copy, an unresolved V gene accounts for under half, and the cause of the remainder is not known. Counted in this sample were more than 100,000 clones; about 86% of them appeared once. The top ten clones comprise 16% of the sample. Sequenced: peripheral blood. These TCRs come from a woman in her 50s with acute or convalescent COVID-19.

This chain joins TRBV27 and TRBJ1-5; TRBD1 is a possible D gene (6 bases). There are 15 residues in the CDR3. CDR1 and CDR2 from the germline V gene are MNHEY and SMNVEV (reference sequence). Trimming removed 3 bases at V and 7 bases at J, with 16 bases between. The CDR3 protein is CASSFDSGARQPQHF. CDR3 DNA sequence: TGTGCCAGCAGTTTCGACTCAGGGGCAAGACAGCCCCAGCATTTT.

This chain links TRBV5-8 with TRBJ2-2; D perhaps matches TRBD1 (5 bases). Between the trimmed V and J ends, which lost 6 bases and 1 base, there was a span of 10 bases. The CDR3 is 14 amino acids. CDR1 SGHTS and CDR2 YDEGEE come from the germline V gene. Here the CDR3 reads CASIQTGNTGELFF. The DNA for the CDR3 is TGTGCCAGCATCCAAACAGGGAACACCGGGGAGCTGTTTTTT.

This clone was seen more than once but under ten times. The chain carries TRBV7-2 and TRBJ1-1; D ambiguous. The CDR3 is 15 residues long. The germline V and J ends were trimmed by 3 bases and 0 bases, with 11 bases remaining between them. CDR1 and CDR2 (germline): SGHTA, FQGNSA. CDR3 residues: CASSFLGQLNTEAFF. CDR3 in DNA: TGTGCCAGCAGCTTCCTTGGGCAGTTGAACACTGAAGCTTTCTTT.

The chain has TRBV2 and TRBJ2-3; TRBD2 aligns across 10 bases. From germline, CDR1 is SNHLY and CDR2 FYNNEI. The CDR3 runs to 15 residues. Unmatched junction bases numbered 9, after V lost 7 bases and J lost 5 bases. The CDR3 loop is CASNSGTSDIDTQYF. In DNA form, the CDR3 reads TGTGCCAGCAATTCCGGGACTAGCGATATAGATACGCAGTATTTT.

This chain uses TRBV21-1 with TRBJ1-4. TRBV21-1 is a pseudogene segment. The CDR3 contains 13 residues. The chain's CDR3 is CASHKEGGEKLFF. As DNA, the CDR3 is TGTGCCAGCCATAAGGAGGGTGGGGAAAAACTGTTTTTT.

The V and J genes are TRBV5-1 and TRBJ2-7, with D perhaps matching TRBD1 (6 bases). This CDR3 spans 13 amino acids. Deletions cut 3 bases from V and 1 base from J, with 8 bases between. The germline V gene has CDR1 SGHRS and CDR2 YFSETQ. CDR3 DNA sequence: TGCGCCAGCAGCTCGGACAGTTCCTACGAGCAGTACTTC. It encodes CASSSDSSYEQYF.

A single count supports this clone. The V call is TRBV25-1, the J call TRBJ1-4; D is perhaps TRBD1 (5 bases). Trimming removed 0 bases at V and 5 bases at J, with 10 bases between. Germline-derived CDR1 and CDR2 are MGHDK and SYGVNS. CDR3 length equals 15 residues. CDR3 sequence: CASSEYKGPNEKLFF. The CDR3 DNA reads as TGTGCCAGCAGTGAATATAAGGGGCCGAATGAAAAACTGTTTTTT.

The CDR3 region is CASQLSGGNYGYTF. The CDR3 DNA sequence: TGTGCCAGCCAGCTTTCAGGAGGGAACTATGGCTACACCTTC. This rearrangement joins TRBV19 to TRBJ1-2, with D uncertain. CDR1 is LNHDA and CDR2 is SQIVND in the germline V gene (reference sequence). This CDR3 spans 14 amino acids. Trimming removed 9 bases at V and 2 bases at J, with 16 bases between.

The chain links TRBV6-5 to TRBJ1-5; D remains ambiguous. Germline V gene sequence: CDR1 MNHEY, CDR2 SVGAGI. The CDR3 length is 14 residues. V was clipped by 2 bases and J by 7 bases, with 12 bases between them. The CDR3 region has the DNA TGTGCCAGCAGTTACGTTGCCGGGAACCAGCCCCAGCATTTT. Translating it yields CASSYVAGNQPQHF.

The chain links TRBV2 to TRBJ1-4; D is uncertain. V lost 3 bases and J lost 11, with 19 bases in between. Germline loops: CDR1 SNHLY, CDR2 FYNNEI. This CDR3 has 15 residues. The CDR3 DNA is TGTGCCAGCAGTGAGGCACGAGGCGGAGGGCGGAAACTGTTTTTT. Its translation is CASSEARGGGRKLFF.